The present TCR beta chain was sequenced within a study of Graves' ophthalmopathy and Graves' hyperthyroidism. General study points: Using 13 signatures, a model distinguished ophthalmopathy from stable hyperthyroidism, reaching about 85% sensitivity and 81.08% specificity.

The PBMCs used were ones drawn from 9.5 to 10 ml of fresh peripheral blood. Germline values: CDR1 SEHNR, CDR2 FQNEAQ (reference sequence). Trimming cost V 5 bases and J 2 bases; bases outside gene matches: 7. This CDR3 is built from 15 residues. TCR beta CDR3 amplification used RNA transcripts. The workflow started with a first-round RT-PCR run with HTBI primers and then moved on to a second-round multiplex PCR. TCRdb redid the calling of the multiplex PCR reads with MiXCR, one entry per CDR3 protein. The sample holds 200,000 to 250,000 distinct CDR3 sequences, approximately 21% seen once. This clonotype has a count of ten or more. Its antigen is unknown.

Material: peripheral blood. The clonotype was recovered from a woman in her fifties or sixties with Graves' ophthalmopathy. J is TRBJ2-5 and V is TRBV7-9, with TRBD1 matching over 8 bases. This CDR3 is CASSASRTGQETQYF. DNA of the CDR3: TGTGCCAGCAGCGCTAGCCGGACAGGGCAAGAGACCCAGTACTTC.